Each of the 26 T cell receptor beta chains below was sequenced from the same sample in a study of regulatory T cells in long-lasting Graves disease. Described time point: newly diagnosed GD, antithyroid drugs for less than 3 months. PBMC RNA served as the TCR library source. Arm-PCR with iRepertoire HTBI primers amplified the CDR3 regions for these TCR beta libraries. TCRdb processed the multiplex PCR reads anew with MiXCR; each CDR3 protein has one entry. The data show 350,000 to 500,000 distinct CDR3 sequences, with about 15% seen just once and roughly 10% held by the top ten. These same records also appear under a second study, on T cells in Graves' hyperthyroidism and ophthalmopathy.

The sample in question was peripheral blood mononuclear cells (PBMCs), obtained at new diagnosis, from a patient treated with antithyroid drugs. The receptor source for this set is a woman in her twenties or thirties with Graves disease.

Comment on this clonotype: Possible read error: a much larger clone is one base away. This sequence joins TRBV11-2 and TRBJ1-3; D might be TRBD1 (6 bases). The CDR3 runs 11 residues. Germline V lookup: CDR1 SGHAT, CDR2 FQNNGV. CDR3 amino acids: CASFAPDRDNF. DNA of the CDR3: TGTGCCAGCTTCGCCCCGGACAGAGACAATTTT.

This clonotype turned up a few times. This chain links TRBV29-1 with TRBJ2-7; D could derive from TRBD1 or TRBD2 (6 bases each). The V gene's germline CDR1 is SQVTM and CDR2 ANQGSEA. This CDR3 comprises 13 residues. V was trimmed by 7 bases and J by 3 bases, leaving 16 bases between them. The CDR3 DNA follows: TGCAGCGCGCGGGACACTAGAATCTACGAGCAGTACTTC. It encodes CSARDTRIYEQYF.

In this sample, this clonotype turned up many times. The genes are TRBV6-1 and TRBJ1-5; D is unresolved. V dropped 2 bases and J dropped 0 bases, with 8 bases sitting between them. Germline values: CDR1 MNHNS, CDR2 SASEGT. The CDR3 spans 15 residues. For the CDR3, the DNA is TGTGCCAGCAGTGAACCGGGGTATAGCAATCAGCCCCAGCATTTT. Its protein product is CASSEPGYSNQPQHF.

With regard to this clonotype: One junction end disagrees with the germline gene, perhaps due to a read error. This CDR3 is CASSQSGTSGSARVIF. CDR3 nucleotide sequence: TGCGCCAGCAGCCAGTCCGGGACTAGCGGGAGCGCTCGGGTTATCTTC. The gene calls are TRBV4-1 and TRBJ2-1; 14 positions agree with TRBD2. Germline-derived CDR1 and CDR2 are MGHRA and YSYEKL. CDR3 size: 16 residues.

This clonotype has ten or more counts. The genes are TRBV20-1 and TRBJ2-1; tentatively, D is TRBD2 (6 bases). Trimming removed 3 bases from V and 0 bases from J, with 12 bases in between. The CDR3 runs to 15 residues. Germline V gene data show CDR1 as DFQATT and CDR2 as SNEGSKA (reference sequence). CDR3 bases: TGCAGTGCTAGCCCAGCGGGTAGCTCCTACAATGAGCAGTTCTTC. Protein: CSASPAGSSYNEQFF.

This clonotype was seen ten or more times. The genes are TRBV3-1 and TRBJ1-1; 8 bases map to TRBD1. CDR1 is LGHDT and CDR2 is YNNKEL in the germline V gene (reference sequence). The V segment lost 3 bases and the J segment 0 bases; nucleotides outside the gene matches: 3. The CDR3 consists of 15 residues. The DNA for the CDR3 is TGTGCCAGCAGCCATCGGGACAGGATGAACACTGAAGCTTTCTTT. Residues: CASSHRDRMNTEAFF. Variable domain in full (rest from reference TRBV3-1 and TRBJ1-1): DTAVSQTPKYLVTQMGNDKSIKCEQNLGHDTMYWYKQDSKKFLKIMFSYNNKELIINETVPNRFSPKSPDKAHLNLHINSLELGDSAVYFCASSHRDRMNTEAFFGQGTRLTVV.

This clonotype was found a few times. This chain uses TRBV29-1 with TRBJ1-2, with a possible D match to TRBD1 (6 bases). The germline V gene encodes CDR1 SQVTM and CDR2 ANQGSEA. Trimming pared 4 bases from V and 8 bases from J, leaving 17 bases between. This CDR3 is built from 13 residues. CDR3 amino acids: CSVVPSGERGYTF. CDR3 in DNA: TGCAGCGTTGTCCCTTCAGGGGAAAGGGGCTACACCTTC.

V is TRBV19 and J is TRBJ1-2, with D possibly matching TRBD1 (5 bases). CDR3 size: 14 residues. CDR1 LNHDA and CDR2 SQIVND come from the germline V gene (reference sequence). V was cut by 5 bases and J by 5 bases, with 15 bases left in between. The chain's CDR3 is CASSSRALTYGYTF. CDR3 nucleotides: TGTGCCAGTAGTTCCAGGGCTTTGACGTATGGCTACACCTTC.

This clonotype was seen once. This chain's CDR3 is CASRQDSLTGELFF. In DNA form, the CDR3 reads TGTGCCAGCAGACAAGACAGCCTCACCGGGGAGCTGTTTTTT. The chain has TRBV27 and TRBJ2-2, with a weak D call TRBD1 (5 bases). The CDR3 spans 14 residues. Trimming shortened V by 6 bases and J by 4 bases, and 12 bases separated the two germline ends. CDR1 and CDR2 from the germline V gene are MNHEY and SMNVEV (reference sequence).

This clonotype has ten or more counts. This chain joins TRBV7-2 and TRBJ2-1, with 11 bases fitting TRBD2. This CDR3 region has 16 residues. Germline V CDR1 and CDR2: SGHTA, FQGNSA. The V gene end was trimmed by 0 bases and the J gene end by 6 bases; junction bases not matched to a gene: 4. CDR3 amino acids: CASSLAAGLAANEQFF. The CDR3 DNA is TGTGCCAGCAGCTTAGCTGCGGGACTAGCGGCCAATGAGCAGTTCTTC.

Note on this clonotype: Being one base from a much bigger clone, this may be a read error. The CDR3 protein is CSARADTSTEAFF. The DNA of the CDR3 is TGCAGTGCTAGAGCTGACACCTCCACTGAAGCTTTCTTT. The V call is TRBV20-1, the J call TRBJ1-1; D is unclear. Germline CDR1 reads DFQATT; CDR2 reads SNEGSKA (reference sequence). V shed 1 base and J shed 4 bases, with 10 bases lying between them. This CDR3 spans 13 amino acids.

This clonotype came up many times. The chain links TRBV27 to TRBJ2-7; no firm D call. CDR3 length equals 13 residues. V lost 6 bases, J lost 5 bases, and 14 bases lay in between. Looked up from germline, CDR1 is MNHEY and CDR2 is SMNVEV (reference sequence). The CDR3 DNA follows: TGTGCCAGCAGACCCAGGAAGACCGACGAGCAGTACTTC. Amino acids: CASRPRKTDEQYF.

This clonotype was seen more than once but under ten times. The rearrangement uses TRBV14 and TRBJ2-1; D could derive from TRBD1 or TRBD2 (5 bases each). CDR3 size: 15 residues. CDR1 is SGHDN, CDR2 FVKESK, per germline. The ends were cut back, 4 bases at V and 4 bases at J, with 14 bases in the middle. CDR3 DNA sequence: TGTGCCAGCAGCCGAATGGGGGACGGTTACAATGAGCAGTTCTTC. Amino acid sequence: CASSRMGDGYNEQFF.

The V and J genes are TRBV27 and TRBJ2-7; D gene ambiguous. The CDR3 covers 12 residues. V was clipped by 7 bases and J by 0 bases, with 7 bases between them. Germline CDR1 and CDR2: MNHEY and SMNVEV (reference sequence). DNA for the CDR3: TGTGCCAGCACAGCAAGCTCCTACGAGCAGTACTTC. Protein: CASTASSYEQYF.

This clonotype was detected only a few times. The conserved phenylalanine or tryptophan is not found at the CDR3 terminus, so this likely reflects a read error. This chain connects TRBV6-1 to TRBJ2-3; 7 nucleotides agree with TRBD1. V lost 6 bases and J lost 2; bases outside the gene matches: 5. This CDR3 has 14 residues. CDR1 MNHNS and CDR2 SASEGT come from the germline V gene. CDR3 protein: CASSPDRATDTQYL. The CDR3 nucleotides read TGTGCCAGCAGCCCTGACAGGGCCACAGATACGCAGTATCTT.

The chain is built from TRBV24-1 and TRBJ2-5; TRBD2 agrees at 13 bases. This CDR3 is built from 15 residues. Germline CDR1 KGHDR, CDR2 SFDVKD. V gave up 2 bases and J gave up 9 bases; unmatched junction bases: 5. The CDR3 coding sequence is TGTGCCACCAGTGATTGGACTAGCGGGGGCGCGGCCCAGTACTTC. This codes for CATSDWTSGGAAQYF.

The V gene is TRBV6-1, the J gene TRBJ1-6; D gene ambiguous. The CDR3 has 13 amino acids. CDR1 and CDR2 (germline): MNHNS, SASEGT. Trimming took 3 bases from V and 7 from J, leaving 7 bases between them. The CDR3 here is CASSDVENSPLHF. The DNA for the CDR3 is TGTGCCAGCAGTGATGTGGAGAATTCACCCCTCCACTTT.

This clonotype came up many times. The chain is built from TRBV24-1 and TRBJ2-1; 11 bases fit TRBD2. This CDR3 is built from 15 residues. Trimming at V came to 9 bases and at J to 5 bases, leaving 8 bases not matched to a gene. CDR1 is KGHDR and CDR2 is SFDVKD in the germline V gene. The CDR3 DNA reads TGTGCCACCGAAGATAGCGGGAGGGCTGACAATGAGCAGTTCTTC. Amino acid sequence: CATEDSGRADNEQFF.

The table lists this clonotype with many counts. J is TRBJ2-3 and V is TRBV11-2; possible D gene TRBD2, 5 bases. V was clipped by 4 bases and J by 4 bases, with 12 bases between them. The length of the CDR3 is 14 residues. CDR1 and CDR2 from the germline V gene are SGHAT and FQNNGV. DNA of the CDR3: TGTGCCAGCAGCTCAGGACTTTCTGCAGATACGCAGTATTTT. Residues: CASSSGLSADTQYF.

This clonotype has ten or more counts. The CDR3 sequence: CASRLNGAEQFF. Here the CDR3 DNA reads TGTGCCAGCAGACTAAACGGGGCTGAGCAGTTCTTC. The rearrangement joins TRBV6-1 to TRBJ2-1, with D tentatively TRBD1 or TRBD2 (5 bases each). Per the germline V gene, CDR1 is MNHNS and CDR2 is SASEGT. The germline V and J ends were trimmed by 6 bases and 9 bases, with 12 bases remaining between them. This CDR3 is built from 12 residues.

This clonotype showed up many times. This chain joins TRBV6-2 or TRBV6-3 and TRBJ2-1, with 11 bases matching TRBD2. The V segment lost 0 bases and the J segment 0 bases; nucleotides outside the gene matches: 7. This CDR3 has 19 residues. Germline V gene sequence: CDR1 MNHEY, CDR2 SVGEGT. CDR3 loop: CASSYSLGLAESSYNEQFF. DNA of the CDR3: TGTGCCAGCAGTTACTCGTTGGGACTAGCGGAGAGCTCCTACAATGAGCAGTTCTTC.

This clonotype occurred many times. V usage is TRBV27 and J usage is TRBJ2-3; D gene ambiguous. The ends were cut back, 0 bases at V and 1 base at J, with 5 bases in the middle. The CDR3 consists of 14 residues. Germline V gene data show CDR1 as MNHEY and CDR2 as SMNVEV (reference sequence). CDR3 residues: CASSLSGRTDTQYF. Written as DNA, the CDR3 is TGTGCCAGCAGTTTATCGGGTCGCACAGATACGCAGTATTTT.

In its sample, this clonotype was seen a few times. The rearrangement links TRBV18 to TRBJ2-2; D may match TRBD1 or TRBD2 (6 bases each). Germline-derived CDR1 and CDR2 are KGHSH and LQKENI. V was clipped by 3 bases and J by 7 bases, with 12 bases between them. The CDR3 totals 14 residues. DNA for the CDR3: TGTGCCAGCTCACCGGGGGGCGCGAACGGGGAGCTGTTTTTT. Its protein product is CASSPGGANGELFF.

The CDR3 DNA reads as TGTGCCAGCAGCCTAAGCCGGGGGCTAGCGGGACTCGAAGAGCAGTACTTC. It encodes CASSLSRGLAGLEEQYF. The rearrangement links TRBV11-2 to TRBJ2-7; 9 positions agree with TRBD2. The CDR3 length is 17 residues. Looked up from germline, CDR1 is SGHAT and CDR2 is FQNNGV. V trimming: 5 bases; J trimming: 7 bases; junction bases outside the gene matches: 18.

The chain employs TRBV7-2 and TRBJ2-3; a possible D gene is TRBD1 (6 bases). V lost 8 bases, J lost 2 bases, and 11 bases lay in between. Germline assignment: CDR1 SGHTA and CDR2 FQGNSA. The CDR3 is 13 residues long. The CDR3: CASFRDNTDTQYF. In nucleotides, the CDR3 is TGTGCCAGCTTCCGGGACAACACAGATACGCAGTATTTT.

This clonotype occurred many times. This sequence joins TRBV29-1 and TRBJ2-5; a possible D gene is TRBD1 (6 bases). CDR1 is SQVTM, CDR2 ANQGSEA, per germline. V was shortened by 5 bases and J by 4 bases, with 11 bases between the two germline ends. CDR3 size: 12 residues. CDR3 loop: CSVHGGRETQYF. Here the CDR3 DNA reads TGCAGCGTTCATGGGGGCAGAGAGACCCAGTACTTC.